The clone carrying this T cell receptor (beta chain) came up many times. Antigen: not known. The CDR3 covers 14 residues. V was trimmed by 6 bases and J by 5 bases, leaving 16 bases between them. This sample was taken from a study of CD8 T cells in ankylosing spondylitis. From the 5' RACE reads, TCRdb called clonotypes with MiXCR, one entry per CDR3 protein. The sample records hundreds of thousands of distinct CDR3 sequences, approximately 12% being singletons. Study findings and constraints: Blood from ankylosing spondylitis patients appeared to carry a characteristic roughly eight-variant TCR beta motif.

Sequencing was performed on blood, either unsorted or a sorted T cell fraction (not recorded which). This TCR was sampled from a male donor with ankylosing spondylitis. The chain is built from TRBV12-3 or TRBV12-4 and TRBJ1-1, with D tentatively TRBD1 (6 bases). The CDR3 bases are TGTGCCAGCAGGGGGACAAGGGAATGGACTGAAGCTTTCTTT. Protein product: CASRGTREWTEAFF.